The 11 T cell receptor beta chains below all came from one sample that was sequenced in a study of CD8 T cells in Susac syndrome. After extraction with the RNeasy kit, about 0.5 to 1 ug of the RNA was reverse transcribed using random hexamers. From the immunoSEQ multiplex PCR reads, TCRdb called clonotypes with MiXCR, one entry per CDR3 protein. The top ten clones hold roughly 0.096% of a sample with about 190,000 distinct CDR3 sequences, about 94% of them seen once. Material for sequencing was CD4+ T cells from PBMCs. All receptors come from a human donor in good health.

This chain uses TRBV27 with TRBJ1-5; D gene ambiguous. Trimming stripped 6 bases from V and 0 bases from J, with 6 bases between. Germline V CDR1 and CDR2: MNHEY, SMNVEV (reference sequence). The CDR3 has 13 amino acids. The CDR3: CASSLISNQPQHF. In nucleotides, the CDR3 is TGTGCCAGCAGCCTGATTAGCAATCAGCCCCAGCATTTT.

This chain links TRBV12-3 or TRBV12-4 with TRBJ2-3; D unresolved. The V end was cut by 8 bases, the J end by 4 bases, with 13 bases between. CDR3 length: 13 amino acids. The CDR3 coding sequence is TGTGCCAGCGGACGGATGGATTCAGATACGCAGTATTTT. Translating it yields CASGRMDSDTQYF.

The V and J genes are TRBV28 and TRBJ1-5; 7 nucleotides align to TRBD1. CDR3 size: 13 residues. The germline CDR1 and CDR2 sequences are MDHEN and SYDVKM. The V gene end was trimmed by 8 bases and the J gene end by 2 bases; junction bases not matched to a gene: 3. CDR3 region: CASYTGGNQPQHF. The CDR3 region has the DNA TGTGCCAGCTATACAGGGGGCAATCAGCCCCAGCATTTT.

This sequence joins TRBV14 and TRBJ2-5; no definite D call. The CDR3 spans 13 residues. Between the trimmed V and J ends, which lost 4 bases and 5 bases, there was a span of 11 bases. From germline, CDR1 is SGHDN and CDR2 FVKESK. The CDR3, as DNA: TGTGCCAGCAGCCGAAAGGCGCCGGAGACCCAGTACTTC. Residues: CASSRKAPETQYF.

This sequence joins TRBV9 and TRBJ2-1; D uncertain. Trimming cost V 6 bases and J 8 bases, with 18 bases left between them. CDR1 SGDLS and CDR2 YYNGEE come from the germline V gene. The CDR3 is made up of 14 amino acids. CDR3 sequence: CASTQAYASDEQFF. DNA of the CDR3: TGTGCCAGCACCCAAGCCTATGCTTCCGATGAGCAGTTCTTC.

This chain joins TRBV3-1 and TRBJ1-5; no clear D gene. There are 15 residues in the CDR3. The V end lost 0 bases, the J end lost 2 bases, and 8 bases lay between the germline ends. The germline V gene has CDR1 LGHDT and CDR2 YNNKEL (reference sequence). The CDR3 bases are TGTGCCAGCAGCCAAGATTGGCAGGGCAATCAGCCCCAGCATTTT. Protein sequence: CASSQDWQGNQPQHF.

The J gene is TRBJ2-2, the V gene TRBV30, with D uncertain. The V end lost 0 bases, the J end lost 1 base, and 6 bases lay between the germline ends. The CDR3 sequence is 14 residues long. Per the germline V gene, CDR1 is GTSNPN and CDR2 is SVGIG (reference sequence). CDR3 sequence (DNA): TGTGCCTGGAGTGTACTCGGGAACACCGGGGAGCTGTTTTTT. Translating gives CAWSVLGNTGELFF.

The rearrangement links TRBV7-2 to TRBJ2-3; 8 nucleotides agree with TRBD1. The CDR3 has 15 residues. CDR1 is SGHTA and CDR2 is FQGNSA in the germline V gene. After removal of 4 bases from V and 4 bases from J, the junction contained 7 bases not matched to a gene. The CDR3 region has the DNA TGTGCCAGCAGCTCCCAGGGGGCAGGGTCAGATACGCAGTATTTT. As protein: CASSSQGAGSDTQYF.

In this sample, this clonotype turned up once. CDR3 amino acids: CASRLNRPGAGGYTF. The CDR3, as DNA: TGTGCCAGCAGGTTAAACCGCCCAGGGGCCGGCGGCTACACCTTC. This chain uses TRBV12-3 or TRBV12-4 with TRBJ1-2; TRBD1 might be the D (6 bases). This CDR3 spans 15 amino acids. Trimming shortened V by 6 bases and J by 8 bases, and 22 bases separated the two germline ends.

The J gene is TRBJ2-1, the V gene TRBV20-1; no firm D call. Germline CDR1 reads DFQATT; CDR2 reads SNEGSKA (reference sequence). This CDR3 is built from 15 residues. V lost 0 bases and J lost 0, with 9 bases in between. DNA of the CDR3: TGCAGTGCTAGAGATGGGCATAGCTCCTACAATGAGCAGTTCTTC. Its translation: CSARDGHSSYNEQFF.

This chain uses TRBV4-2 with TRBJ2-1; tentatively, D is TRBD2 (5 bases). Trimming took 3 bases from V and 3 from J, leaving 18 bases between them. The CDR3 length is 17 residues. CDR1 and CDR2 (germline): LGHNA, YNFKEQ. CDR3 nucleotide sequence: TGTGCCAGCAGCCAGGCGGCTAGCTCCCACGTCTACAATGAGCAGTTCTTC. The encoded protein is CASSQAASSHVYNEQFF.